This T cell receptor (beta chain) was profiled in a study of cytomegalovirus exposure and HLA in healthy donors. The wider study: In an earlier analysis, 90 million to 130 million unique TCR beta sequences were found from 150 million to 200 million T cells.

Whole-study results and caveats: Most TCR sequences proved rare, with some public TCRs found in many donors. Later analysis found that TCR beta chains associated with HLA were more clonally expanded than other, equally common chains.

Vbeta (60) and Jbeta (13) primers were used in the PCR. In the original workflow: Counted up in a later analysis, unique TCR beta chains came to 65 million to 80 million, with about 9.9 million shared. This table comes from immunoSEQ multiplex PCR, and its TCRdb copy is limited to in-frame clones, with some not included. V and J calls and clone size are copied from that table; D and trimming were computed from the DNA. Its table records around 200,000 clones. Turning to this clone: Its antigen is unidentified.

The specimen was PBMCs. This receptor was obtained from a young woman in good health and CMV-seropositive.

The CDR3 DNA reads TGTGCTAGTGGTACTTCGCGGGAAGGGTACGAGCAGTACTTC. It specifies CASGTSREGYEQYF. V gene TRBV12-5 combines with J gene TRBJ2-7; TRBD2 might be the D (6 bases). V lost 5 bases to trimming and J lost 4 bases, with 15 bases between them. There are 14 residues in the CDR3. Germline V gene data show CDR1 as LGHNT and CDR2 as FRNRAP.